This T cell receptor beta chain was recorded in a study of long-term antiretroviral therapy in people with HIV. Findings of the study overall: HIV repertoires spanned tighter CDR3 length ranges than controls did.

They ran version v3.0 of the immunoSEQ assay at survey level. Sequencing set out to capture roughly 35,000-50,000 T-cell genomes per sample. The protocol was immunoSEQ multiplex PCR, while the TCRdb copy is restricted to in-frame clones and leaves out a portion. The sample consists of 10,000 to 15,000 clones, around 77% of them appearing once. V dropped 0 bases and J dropped 5 bases, with 15 bases sitting between them. Per germline, CDR1 SGHRS and CDR2 YFSETQ. This CDR3 contains 16 residues. Participants who had HIV were, without exception, treated in the United States. In regard to this clone: Its antigen is undetermined. The same CDR3 can be traced to other DNA sequences in this sample.

This TCR was sampled from a woman younger than 30 with HIV. The chain couples TRBV5-1 to TRBJ2-1; tentative D call: TRBD2 (6 bases). The starting material was unsorted PBMCs, obtained 1.3 years after starting antiretroviral therapy. The DNA for the CDR3 is TGCGCCAGCAGCTTGGCAAGCGGGCGGGCCCACAATGAGCAGTTCTTC. Amino acid sequence: CASSLASGRAHNEQFF.